This T cell receptor (beta chain) comes out of a study of shared clonotypes between healthy human individuals (dated by TCRdb to the early 2020s). Regarding the study in general: A few men and two women, aged 18 to 49 years, made up the cohort. Between about 0.8 and 9 billion PBMCs per donor were obtained by leukapheresis. To estimate repertoire size and how much clonotype sharing occurs between individuals, the study deeply sequenced the blood TCR repertoires of several healthy adults. Libraries were prepared and TCR repertoires were sequenced by different laboratories using diverse techniques, in order to increase sequencing depth and limit assay-specific biases. Per donor, three plates each were used for CD4 naive and CD4 memory, two for CD8 naive, and one for CD8 memory. Study-wide findings and limitations: Roughly 5.2% of naive CD4, 3.5% of naive CD8, about 2.1% of memory CD4, and around 0.4% of memory CD8 clonotypes were shared across four donors. Based on pairwise subsampling, the degree of clonotype sharing among donors was expected to be affected by sequencing depth. Only blood was sampled, and tissue TCR repertoires likely differ from those in blood. Larger estimated clonotype richness was generally found for naive subsets than for memory subsets. The small number of donors limited the genetic and exposure-history diversity represented. Compared with non-shared clonotypes, clonotypes shared by all four sorted-subset donors had higher generation probabilities. Even with the large sequencing depth, rarefaction of the sorted-subset datasets indicated that sequencing was incomplete.

TCR CDR3 regions were amplified from genomic DNA by multiplex PCR using the deep immunoSEQ assay. For each cell subset, the extracted genomic DNA was distributed evenly across all wells of several immunoSEQ 96-well plates, and each plate served as one replicate. Each replicate PCR for sorted subsets received about 210 ng genomic DNA, equal to tens of thousands of T cell genomes. Purified libraries were measured with a Qubit 3.0 fluorometer, size-checked on a Bioanalyzer 2100, and measured again with the KAPA Library Quantification kit. Every immunoSEQ 96-well plate was sequenced on a dedicated single-read 150-cycle Illumina NextSeq 550 flow cell. On the authors' methods: Because only junctional sequences without quality scores were contained in the immunoSEQ output, filtering matching that applied to full-length reads could not be performed. Sequences were annotated with PyIR, a Python wrapper for IgBLAST v1.9, and V/J genes and CDR3 were assigned using IMGT germline references. Reads with weak V/J assignments (E-value above 1e-6), missing CDR3, stop codons, out-of-frame junctions, or ambiguous translated residues were removed. A V3J clonotype was defined by an identical inferred V gene, J gene, and CDR3 amino acid sequence. The percentage overlap between two repertoires was calculated by dividing the number of shared unique clonotypes by the size of the smaller repertoire. Repertoire richness was assessed with RTK rarefaction, the Chao1 estimator, and Recon v2.1 estimates of unobserved clonotypes. Generation probabilities for all TCRbeta clonotypes obtained by the gDNA method from a few donors were computed using OLGA. TCRdb obtained this table from immuneACCESS and retained in-frame rearrangements with V and J assigned. These tables miss some clones; where compared with another copy, unresolved V genes account for less than half of the shortfall, and the remainder is unexplained. From that table come the V and J calls and clone size; the DNA was used to work out D and trimming. Here the sample has approximately 1.1 million clones; approximately 80% occur a single time. The ten top clones hold 0.5% to 0.6% of the sample.

The CDR3 starts with the cysteine, ends with the phenylalanine, and has 15 residues. Kept here is only the CDR3 DNA, which spans 45 bases and is read in frame from base 1. V was cut back by 6 bases and J by 3 bases, leaving a gap of 15 bases between them. According to the germline V gene, CDR1 reads MDHEN and CDR2 reads SYDVKM. Donors were healthy HIV-negative adults with no recently reported acute infections or vaccinations. Every donor was a Caucasian adult living in Nashville, Tennessee, USA. CD4+ T cells were enriched through magnetic negative selection, after which naive cells were positively selected on CD45RA and the remaining negative fraction served as the memory subset. Blood was collected by leukapheresis, and PBMCs were isolated by Ficoll-Histopaque density gradient centrifugation and then cryopreserved in liquid nitrogen vapor phase. Analytical flow cytometry was used to check the purity and quantity of every magnetically sorted T cell population. Each sorted fraction had its genomic DNA isolated and then quantified by UV absorbance on a Nanodrop 2000c.

Details on this clone: Its antigen is not yet known. Base quality data are lacking; no much larger clone is found one base away.

The source material was memory CD4+ T cells from PBMCs. The cell subset or site label of this sample denotes: CD45RA-negative fraction. The chain uses TRBV28 and TRBJ1-5; TRBD1 is a possible D gene, resting on 5 matching bases. This clonotype was obtained from a man between 18 and 29 years old in good health. Some clones in this sample may be carry-over from other donors' samples. CDR3 region: CASSAWGRANQPQHF. The DNA sequence reads TGTGCCAGCAGCGCCTGGGGCAGGGCCAATCAGCCCCAGCATTTT.